This section outlines one T cell receptor beta chain sequence together with its context. What it recognizes is unknown. The data are from a study of T cell responses to AZD1222 COVID-19 vaccine. Between the trimmed V and J ends, which lost 6 bases and 6 bases, there was a span of 14 bases. This CDR3 has 13 residues. CDR1 and CDR2 (germline): MNHNY, SVGAGI (reference sequence). Generated by immunoSEQ multiplex PCR, the TCRdb table keeps only in-frame clones and is missing some. The table has some 180,000 clones, approximately 92% seen once. Findings and caveats of the study: No day 14 peak samples; only post-peak repertoires were characterized. Close to half of all spike-specific TCRs reportedly target regions of the variants that are unmutated. It was only a handful of AZD1222 recipients who were seropositive at baseline. It should be noted that donors were predominantly white British and more often female, and clonal diversity was possibly underestimated.

This TCR came from an adult in good health. The material sequenced was peripheral blood, taken on day 0 of AZD1222 vaccination. This chain uses TRBV6-6 with TRBJ1-2; a possible D gene is TRBD1 (6 bases). For the CDR3, the DNA is TGTGCCAGCAGCCTCAACAGGGTTAATGGCTACACCTTC. Protein sequence: CASSLNRVNGYTF.